The 31 T cell receptor beta chains presented below share a single source sample, sequenced in a study of blood T cell repertoires in COVID-19. The table came from immunoSEQ multiplex PCR; TCRdb's copy has only in-frame clones and leaves some out. The table has 110,000 to 150,000 clones, around 84% seen once. Material for sequencing was peripheral blood. All receptors derive from a man in his 60s with active or convalescent COVID-19.

This clone appeared a single time. The chain uses TRBV7-8 and TRBJ1-6; D is undetermined. The V gene's germline CDR1 is SGHVS and CDR2 FQNEAQ. Trimming removed 5 bases from V and 8 bases from J, with 10 bases in between. The length of the CDR3 is 13 residues. The CDR3 loop reads CASSPGSDSPLHF. CDR3 DNA: TGTGCCAGCAGCCCCGGTTCCGATTCACCCCTCCACTTT.

The rearrangement uses TRBV7-2 and TRBJ1-2, with D tentatively TRBD1 (5 bases). Trimming pared 5 bases from V and 5 bases from J, leaving 12 bases between. Germline V gene lookup returns CDR1 SGHTA and CDR2 FQGNSA. The CDR3 loop spans 13 amino acids. The CDR3 spells CASSLDTPYGYTF. The CDR3 DNA reads TGTGCCAGCAGCCTGGACACCCCTTATGGCTACACCTTC.

The J gene is TRBJ2-5, the V gene TRBV7-6; 7 positions match TRBD2. CDR3 size: 16 residues. V lost 1 base to trimming and J lost 3 bases; unmatched junction nucleotides: 8. Germline V gene data show CDR1 as SGHVS and CDR2 as FNYEAQ. The CDR3 DNA sequence: TGTGCCAGCAGCTTAGGAGCGGGGAGTCAGAAAGAGACCCAGTACTTC. Translation gives CASSLGAGSQKETQYF.

This clone was counted a single time. This chain connects TRBV19 to TRBJ2-1; 7 bases line up with TRBD2. CDR1 is LNHDA, CDR2 SQIVND, per germline (reference sequence). The CDR3 sequence is 14 residues long. V trimming: 7 bases; J trimming: 6 bases; junction bases outside the gene matches: 9. The CDR3 sequence: CASNSGASGNEQFF. CDR3 DNA: TGTGCCAGTAACAGTGGGGCTAGCGGCAATGAGCAGTTCTTC.

The chain combines TRBV7-2 with TRBJ2-2; 8 nucleotides align to TRBD1. Looked up from germline, CDR1 is SGHTA and CDR2 is FQGNSA. CDR3 size: 15 residues. J was trimmed by 7 bases and V by 5 bases; bases with no gene match: 9. CDR3 DNA sequence: TGTGCCAGCAGCCCCTACAGGGGGTCGGGCGGGGAGCTGTTTTTT. Translation: CASSPYRGSGGELFF.

The rearrangement links TRBV7-9 to TRBJ1-1, with a weak D call TRBD1 (5 bases). V lost 2 bases and J lost 3, with 10 bases in between. The CDR3 totals 14 residues. From germline, CDR1 is SEHNR and CDR2 FQNEAQ (reference sequence). The CDR3 DNA reads as TGTGCCAGCAGCTTACCCGGGGGAGACACTGAAGCTTTCTTT. Protein sequence: CASSLPGGDTEAFF.

This chain uses TRBV5-1 with TRBJ2-3; 7 bases match TRBD2. This CDR3 is built from 15 residues. V was clipped by 2 bases and J by 6 bases; unmatched bases: 9. The germline V gene has CDR1 SGHRS and CDR2 YFSETQ. DNA of the CDR3: TGCGCCAGCAGCTTCGGGACCCCGGGAGGTGATACGCAGTATTTT. It encodes CASSFGTPGGDTQYF.

This chain links TRBV9 with TRBJ2-5; 9 bases match TRBD2. The CDR3 runs to 18 residues. The V gene's germline CDR1 is SGDLS and CDR2 YYNGEE. V lost 0 bases to trimming and J lost 5 bases; unmatched junction nucleotides: 14. The CDR3 is CASSVVPLAGGPVETQYF. CDR3 in DNA: TGTGCCAGCAGCGTAGTACCATTGGCGGGAGGGCCGGTGGAGACCCAGTACTTC.

This chain uses TRBV6-5 with TRBJ1-1; 7 bases are a match to TRBD1. The germline CDR1 and CDR2 sequences are MNHEY and SVGAGI. V lost 6 bases and J lost 4; bases outside the gene matches: 5. The CDR3 consists of 13 residues. CDR3 in amino acids: CASRTGQGTEAFF. In DNA form, the CDR3 reads TGTGCCAGCAGGACAGGGCAAGGCACTGAAGCTTTCTTT.

The chain couples TRBV11-2 to TRBJ2-1, with 9 positions matching TRBD2. The V segment lost 1 base and the J segment 1 base; nucleotides outside the gene matches: 8. This CDR3 is built from 18 residues. Germline CDR1 and CDR2: SGHAT and FQNNGV. CDR3 sequence (DNA): TGTGCCAGCAGCTTAGTAGTTGGGCTAGCGGGATCCTACAATGAGCAGTTCTTC. Protein product: CASSLVVGLAGSYNEQFF.

V is TRBV4-1 and J is TRBJ2-2; D is perhaps TRBD2 (6 bases). CDR1 MGHRA and CDR2 YSYEKL come from the germline V gene. This CDR3 has 15 residues. V was trimmed by 1 base and J by 5 bases, leaving 11 bases between them. For the CDR3, the DNA is TGCGCCAGCAGCCAAGTGGACCGGGAGACCGGGGAGCTGTTTTTT. Its protein is CASSQVDRETGELFF.

This clone was seen only a few times. The V call is TRBV27, the J call TRBJ1-2; D gene unclear. Trimming removed 6 bases at V and 3 bases at J, with 26 bases between. The CDR3 is 18 residues long. Germline CDR1 is MNHEY and CDR2 is SMNVEV (reference sequence). DNA for the CDR3: TGTGCCAGCAGCTCGGTAGGGCACATGGGAGCCTCTCACTATGGCTACACCTTC. Protein: CASSSVGHMGASHYGYTF.

The rearrangement joins TRBV4-1 to TRBJ1-5; D possibly corresponds to TRBD1 (6 bases). Germline V gives CDR1 MGHRA, CDR2 YSYEKL. The CDR3 consists of 15 residues. V was cut by 4 bases and J by 1 base, with 11 bases left in between. This CDR3 is CASSPGRGSNQPQHF. In DNA form, the CDR3 reads TGCGCCAGCAGCCCCGGGAGGGGGAGCAATCAGCCCCAGCATTTT.

The chain carries TRBV9 and TRBJ1-4; 8 bases line up with TRBD1. Germline V gives CDR1 SGDLS, CDR2 YYNGEE. V gave up 0 bases and J gave up 8 bases; unmatched junction bases: 3. This CDR3 is 14 amino acids long. CDR3 nucleotide sequence: TGTGCCAGCAGCGTAGCAGGGGGCGCGGAAAAACTGTTTTTT. Translated, it gives CASSVAGGAEKLFF.

This clone was picked up a small number of times. This rearrangement joins TRBV30 to TRBJ1-2; perhaps TRBD1 as D (5 bases). From germline, CDR1 is GTSNPN and CDR2 SVGIG (reference sequence). Trimming removed 2 bases at V and 6 bases at J, with 10 bases between. This CDR3 has 12 residues. Written as DNA, the CDR3 is TGTGCCTGGAGTCCCAGGGTCGATGGCTACACCTTC. This translates into CAWSPRVDGYTF.

The chain is built from TRBV11-3 and TRBJ2-7, with 7 bases that match TRBD1. In germline, CDR1 is SGHNT, CDR2 YENEEA. The trim removed 6 bases at V and 0 bases at J, leaving 11 bases unmatched. The CDR3 length is 16 residues. The CDR3 nucleotides read TGTGCCAGCAGAAGCCGAGTGGGACAGTACTCCTACGAGCAGTACTTC. Protein product: CASRSRVGQYSYEQYF. Variable domain in full (rest from reference TRBV11-3 and TRBJ2-7): EAGVVQSPRYKIIEKKQPVAFWCNPISGHNTLYWYLQNLGQGPELLIRYENEEAVDDSQLPKDRFSAERLKGVDSTLKIQPAELGDSAVYLCASRSRVGQYSYEQYFGPGTRLTVT.

The V gene is TRBV3-1 (or the pseudogene TRBV3-2), the J gene TRBJ1-6; a possible D gene is TRBD1 (5 bases). This CDR3 contains 15 residues. Germline CDR1 is LGHDT and CDR2 is YNNKEL (reference sequence). The V and J ends lost 4 bases and 5 bases respectively, with 12 bases between them. CDR3 amino acids: CASSPRGNNNSPLHF. For the CDR3, the DNA is TGTGCCAGCAGCCCTAGGGGAAATAATAATTCACCCCTCCACTTT.

This chain links TRBV18 with TRBJ1-3, with D possibly being TRBD1 (6 bases). This CDR3 contains 16 residues. Germline loops: CDR1 KGHSH, CDR2 LQKENI. Trimming cost V 5 bases and J 3 bases, with 17 bases left between them. The CDR3 region is CASSSSTGQYGNTIYF. The CDR3 DNA reads TGTGCCAGCTCATCAAGTACAGGGCAGTATGGAAACACCATATATTTT.

The chain employs TRBV6-1 and TRBJ1-2, with no clear D. The germline gives CDR1 MNHNS, CDR2 SASEGT. The CDR3 contains 13 residues. Trimming shortened V by 0 bases and J by 5 bases, and 7 bases separated the two germline ends. The CDR3 loop reads CASSEASVYGYTF. The CDR3 region has the DNA TGTGCCAGCAGTGAAGCGTCGGTTTATGGCTACACCTTC.

The chain combines TRBV12-2 with TRBJ2-2; the tabulated D call, TRBD2, remains unverified against the DNA. TRBV12-2 is a known pseudogene. This CDR3 is built from 20 residues. The CDR3 nucleotides are TGTGCAAGTCGCCCTCCCGGGACTAGCGGGAGGCCGGTGGACACCGGGGAGCTGTTTTTT. Its protein product is CASRPPGTSGRPVDTGELFF.

This CDR3 is CASSLAPGILSETQYF. The CDR3 nucleotides read TGTGCCAGCAGCTTAGCGCCAGGGATTCTTTCGGAGACCCAGTACTTC. The chain links TRBV7-2 to TRBJ2-5; a weak D match, TRBD1 (5 bases). The ends were cut back, 0 bases at V and 5 bases at J, with 16 bases in the middle. The germline CDR1 and CDR2 sequences are SGHTA and FQGNSA. CDR3 length: 16 amino acids.

V is TRBV29-1 and J is TRBJ1-3; 8 bases agree with TRBD1. Losses at the gene ends were 4 bases for V and 8 bases for J; bases not matched to a gene: 10. CDR1 SQVTM and CDR2 ANQGSEA come from the germline V gene. The CDR3 is 14 amino acids. The CDR3 loop is CSVVPQGALYTIYF. The CDR3 nucleotides read TGCAGCGTTGTACCGCAGGGGGCCCTGTACACCATATATTTT.

In its sample, this clone was seen once. The chain uses TRBV5-1 and TRBJ2-2; D possibly corresponds to TRBD2 (6 bases). V gave up 1 base and J gave up 0 bases, with 10 bases separating them. The CDR3 runs to 16 residues. Germline V lookup: CDR1 SGHRS, CDR2 YFSETQ. The CDR3 region has the DNA TGCGCCAGCAGCTTGCGCGCTAGCGCGAACACCGGGGAGCTGTTTTTT. Translation gives CASSLRASANTGELFF. The full variable domain, in which reference TRBV5-1 and TRBJ2-2 provide the parts outside the CDR3, is KAGVTQTPRYLIKTRGQQVTLSCSPISGHRSVSWYQQTPGQGLQFLFEYFSETQRNKGNFPGRFSGRQFSNSRSEMNVSTLELGDSALYLCASSLRASANTGELFFGEGSRLTVL.

As DNA, the CDR3 is TGTGCCAGCAGTTTCGGAACAGGGTATCTTTCACCCCTCCACTTT. Protein product: CASSFGTGYLSPLHF. This chain links TRBV14 with TRBJ1-6; D possibly corresponds to TRBD1 (6 bases). This CDR3 is built from 15 residues. Germline V gene sequence: CDR1 SGHDN, CDR2 FVKESK. V shed 6 bases and J shed 9 bases, with 18 bases lying between them.

This clone was observed a single time. The rearrangement links TRBV4-2 to TRBJ2-5; tentatively, D is TRBD1 (6 bases). There are 15 residues in the CDR3. V was clipped by 2 bases and J by 0 bases, with 10 bases between them. Germline lookup yields CDR1 LGHNA and CDR2 YNFKEQ. This chain's CDR3 is CASSQLTGNQETQYF. The CDR3 DNA is TGTGCCAGCAGCCAACTCACAGGGAACCAAGAGACCCAGTACTTC.

This chain connects TRBV10-3 to TRBJ1-5; D is unresolved. Trimming removed 3 bases at V and 5 bases at J, with 8 bases between. The CDR3 spans 13 residues. Germline V gene lookup returns CDR1 ENHRY and CDR2 SYGVKD. Here the CDR3 reads CAISEREDQPQHF. CDR3 bases: TGTGCCATCAGTGAACGAGAAGATCAGCCCCAGCATTTT.

For the CDR3, the DNA is TGTGCCAGCACCCCCGGACAGGGACTGAACACTGAAGCTTTCTTT. It codes for CASTPGQGLNTEAFF. The rearrangement links TRBV5-4 to TRBJ1-1, with TRBD1 identical over 8 bases. Germline V CDR1 and CDR2: SGHNT, YYREEE (reference sequence). CDR3 length: 15 residues. V lost 6 bases and J lost 0; bases outside the gene matches: 7.

As for this clone: At one boundary the junction diverges from the germline segment, which might be a read error. V is TRBV5-1 and J is TRBJ2-2; TRBD1 matches at 9 bases. Germline V CDR1 and CDR2: SGHRS, YFSETQ. The CDR3 is made up of 17 amino acids. CDR3 in DNA: TGCGCCAACAGCCACGGACAGGGGACCGCGAACACCGGGGAGCTGTTTTTT. This gives the protein CANSHGQGTANTGELFF. Complete variable domain (other parts from reference TRBV5-1 and TRBJ2-2): KAGVTQTPRYLIKTRGQQVTLSCSPISGHRSVSWYQQTPGQGLQFLFEYFSETQRNKGNFPGRFSGRQFSNSRSEMNVSTLELGDSALYLCANSHGQGTANTGELFFGEGSRLTVL.

V gene TRBV5-6 combines with J gene TRBJ1-5; TRBD1 agrees at 9 bases. The germline V gene encodes CDR1 SGHDT and CDR2 YYEEEE. The CDR3 spans 19 residues. Losses at the gene ends were 0 bases for V and 0 bases for J; bases not matched to a gene: 10. This chain's CDR3 is CASSLGPGQGLYSNQPQHF. CDR3 nucleotide sequence: TGTGCCAGCAGCTTGGGACCGGGACAGGGTCTTTATAGCAATCAGCCCCAGCATTTT.

The chain recombines TRBV5-5 with TRBJ1-5; D possibly corresponds to TRBD1 (5 bases). V lost 1 base and J lost 4, with 12 bases in between. Germline CDR1 SGHKS, CDR2 YYEKEE (reference sequence). The CDR3 runs 15 residues. The CDR3 spells CASSLWQGINQPQHF. The CDR3 nucleotides are TGTGCCAGCAGCTTGTGGCAGGGCATAAATCAGCCCCAGCATTTT.

This clone was seen once. V is TRBV6-5 and J is TRBJ1-3; D not certain. The germline CDR1 and CDR2 sequences are MNHEY and SVGAGI. V lost 0 bases, J lost 4 bases, and 13 bases lay in between. There are 16 residues in the CDR3. In nucleotides, the CDR3 is TGTGCCAGCAGTTACTCGTTTGACTCCCCCGGAAACACCATATATTTT. It codes for CASSYSFDSPGNTIYF.